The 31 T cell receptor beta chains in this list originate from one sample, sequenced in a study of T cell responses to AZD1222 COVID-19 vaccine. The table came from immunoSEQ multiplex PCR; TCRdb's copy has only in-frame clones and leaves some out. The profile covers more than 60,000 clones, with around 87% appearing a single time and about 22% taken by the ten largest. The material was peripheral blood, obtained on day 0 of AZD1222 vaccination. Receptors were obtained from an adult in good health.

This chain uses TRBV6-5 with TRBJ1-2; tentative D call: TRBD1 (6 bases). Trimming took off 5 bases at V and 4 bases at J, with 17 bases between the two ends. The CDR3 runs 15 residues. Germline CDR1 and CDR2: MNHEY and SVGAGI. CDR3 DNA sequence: TGTGCCAGCAGTCGCTTTCTGGGGGGGCTCTATGGCTACACCTTC. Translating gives CASSRFLGGLYGYTF.

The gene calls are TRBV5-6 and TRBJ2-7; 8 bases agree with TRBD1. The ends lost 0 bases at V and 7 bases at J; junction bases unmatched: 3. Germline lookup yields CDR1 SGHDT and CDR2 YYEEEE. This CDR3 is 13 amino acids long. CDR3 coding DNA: TGTGCCAGCAGCTTGGACAGGGGGTATGAGCAGTACTTC. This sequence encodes CASSLDRGYEQYF. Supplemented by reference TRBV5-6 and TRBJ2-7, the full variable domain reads DAGVTQSPTHLIKTRGQQVTLRCSPKSGHDTVSWYQQALGQGPQFIFQYYEEEERQRGNFPDRFSGHQFPNYSSELNVNALLLGDSALYLCASSLDRGYEQYFGPGTRLTVT.

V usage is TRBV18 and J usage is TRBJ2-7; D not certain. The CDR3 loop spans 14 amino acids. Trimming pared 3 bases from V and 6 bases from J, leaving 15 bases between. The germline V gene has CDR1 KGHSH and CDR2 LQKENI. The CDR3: CASSPSSLGREQYF. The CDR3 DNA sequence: TGTGCCAGCTCACCCTCGTCGTTGGGCCGCGAGCAGTACTTC.

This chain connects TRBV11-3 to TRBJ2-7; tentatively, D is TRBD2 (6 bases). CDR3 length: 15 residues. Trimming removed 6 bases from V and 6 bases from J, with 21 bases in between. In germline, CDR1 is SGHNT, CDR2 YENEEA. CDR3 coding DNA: TGTGCCAGCAGTCTAATGGCGGGACTCCGGGGCGAGCAGTACTTC. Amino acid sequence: CASSLMAGLRGEQYF. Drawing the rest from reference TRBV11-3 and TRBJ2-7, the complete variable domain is EAGVVQSPRYKIIEKKQPVAFWCNPISGHNTLYWYLQNLGQGPELLIRYENEEAVDDSQLPKDRFSAERLKGVDSTLKIQPAELGDSAVYLCASSLMAGLRGEQYFGPGTRLTVT.

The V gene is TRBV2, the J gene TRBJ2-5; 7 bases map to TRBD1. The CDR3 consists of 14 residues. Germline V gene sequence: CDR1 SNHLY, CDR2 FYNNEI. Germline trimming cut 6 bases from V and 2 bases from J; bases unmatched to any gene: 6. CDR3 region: CASSNRGSQETQYF. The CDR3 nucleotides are TGTGCCAGCAGCAACAGGGGATCGCAAGAGACCCAGTACTTC.

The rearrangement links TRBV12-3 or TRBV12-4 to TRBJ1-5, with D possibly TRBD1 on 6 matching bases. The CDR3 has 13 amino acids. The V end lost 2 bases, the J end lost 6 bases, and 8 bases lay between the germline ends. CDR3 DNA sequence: TGTGCCAGCAGTTTACTCAGGGGTCAGCCCCAGCATTTT. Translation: CASSLLRGQPQHF.

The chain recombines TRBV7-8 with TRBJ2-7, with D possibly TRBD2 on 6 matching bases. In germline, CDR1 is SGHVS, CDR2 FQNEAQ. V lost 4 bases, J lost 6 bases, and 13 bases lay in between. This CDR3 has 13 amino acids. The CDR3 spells CASSSPGGSEQYF. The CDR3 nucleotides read TGTGCCAGCAGCTCGCCCGGGGGTTCCGAGCAGTACTTC.

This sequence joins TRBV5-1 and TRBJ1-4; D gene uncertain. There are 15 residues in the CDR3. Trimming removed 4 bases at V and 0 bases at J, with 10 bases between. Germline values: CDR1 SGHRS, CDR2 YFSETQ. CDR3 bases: TGCGCCAGCAGCGCAGGTAGTACAACTAATGAAAAACTGTTTTTT. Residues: CASSAGSTTNEKLFF. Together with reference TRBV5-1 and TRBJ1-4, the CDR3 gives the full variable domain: KAGVTQTPRYLIKTRGQQVTLSCSPISGHRSVSWYQQTPGQGLQFLFEYFSETQRNKGNFPGRFSGRQFSNSRSEMNVSTLELGDSALYLCASSAGSTTNEKLFFGSGTQLSVL.

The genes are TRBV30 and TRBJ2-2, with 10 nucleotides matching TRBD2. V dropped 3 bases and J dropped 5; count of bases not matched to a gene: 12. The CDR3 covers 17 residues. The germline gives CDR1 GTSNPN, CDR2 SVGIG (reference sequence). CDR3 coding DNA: TGTGCCTGGAGGGACACCGGTACTAGCGGGATTACCGGGGAGCTGTTTTTT. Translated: CAWRDTGTSGITGELFF.

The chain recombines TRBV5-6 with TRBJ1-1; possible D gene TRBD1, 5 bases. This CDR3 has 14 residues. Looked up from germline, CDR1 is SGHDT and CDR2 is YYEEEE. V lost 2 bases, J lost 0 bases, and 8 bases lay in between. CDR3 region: CASSLRGMNTEAFF. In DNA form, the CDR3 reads TGTGCCAGCAGCTTACGGGGGATGAACACTGAAGCTTTCTTT.

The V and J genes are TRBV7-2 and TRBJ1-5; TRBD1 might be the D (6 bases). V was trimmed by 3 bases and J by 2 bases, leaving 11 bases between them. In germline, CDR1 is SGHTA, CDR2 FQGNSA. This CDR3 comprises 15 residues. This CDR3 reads CASSFTQGGNQPQHF. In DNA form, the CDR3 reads TGTGCCAGCAGCTTTACACAGGGAGGCAATCAGCCCCAGCATTTT.

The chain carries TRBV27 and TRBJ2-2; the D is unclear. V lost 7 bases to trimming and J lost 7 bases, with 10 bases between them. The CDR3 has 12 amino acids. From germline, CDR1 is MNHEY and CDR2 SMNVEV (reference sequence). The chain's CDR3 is CASKAPHGELFF. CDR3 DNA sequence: TGTGCCAGCAAGGCCCCCCACGGGGAGCTGTTTTTT.

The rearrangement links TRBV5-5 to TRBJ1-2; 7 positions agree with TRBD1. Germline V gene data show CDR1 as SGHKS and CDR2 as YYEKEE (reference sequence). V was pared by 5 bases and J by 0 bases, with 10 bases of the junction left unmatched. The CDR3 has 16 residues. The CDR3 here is CASRLQGGRANYGYTF. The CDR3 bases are TGTGCCAGCAGACTCCAGGGGGGCAGAGCTAACTATGGCTACACCTTC.

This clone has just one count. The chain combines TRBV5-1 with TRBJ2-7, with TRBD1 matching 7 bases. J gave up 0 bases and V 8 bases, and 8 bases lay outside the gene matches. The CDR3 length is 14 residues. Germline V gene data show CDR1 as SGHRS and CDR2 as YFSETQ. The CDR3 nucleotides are TGCGCCAGTGTCCGGGACAGAAGCTCCTACGAGCAGTACTTC. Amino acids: CASVRDRSSYEQYF.

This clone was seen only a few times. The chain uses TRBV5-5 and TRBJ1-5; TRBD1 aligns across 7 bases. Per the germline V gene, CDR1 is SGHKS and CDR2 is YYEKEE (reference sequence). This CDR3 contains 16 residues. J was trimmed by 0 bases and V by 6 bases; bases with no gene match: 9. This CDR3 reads CASTQGGRGSNQPQHF. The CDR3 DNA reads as TGTGCCAGCACCCAGGGGGGACGGGGTAGCAATCAGCCCCAGCATTTT.

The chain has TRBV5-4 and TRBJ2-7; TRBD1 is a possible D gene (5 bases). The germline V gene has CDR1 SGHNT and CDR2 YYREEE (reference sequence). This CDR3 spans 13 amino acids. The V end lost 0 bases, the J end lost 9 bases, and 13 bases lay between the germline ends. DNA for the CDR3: TGTGCCAGCAGCTTGGTGGGTAGGGGAAGGCAGTACTTC. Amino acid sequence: CASSLVGRGRQYF. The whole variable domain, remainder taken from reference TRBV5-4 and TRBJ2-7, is ETGVTQSPTHLIKTRGQQVTLRCSSQSGHNTVSWYQQALGQGPQFIFQYYREEENGRGNFPPRFSGLQFPNYSSELNVNALELDDSALYLCASSLVGRGRQYFGPGTRLTVT.

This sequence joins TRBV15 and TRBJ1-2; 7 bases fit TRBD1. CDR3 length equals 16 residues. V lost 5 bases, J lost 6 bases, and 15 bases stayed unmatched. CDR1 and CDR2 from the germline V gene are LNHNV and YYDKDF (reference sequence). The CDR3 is CATSYQLMTGWHGYTF. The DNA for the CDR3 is TGTGCCACCAGCTATCAATTAATGACAGGGTGGCATGGCTACACCTTC.

The CDR3 loop reads CASSQAGTLNTEAFF. Written as DNA, the CDR3 is TGCGCCAGCAGCCAAGCCGGGACATTGAACACTGAAGCTTTCTTT. The chain combines TRBV4-3 with TRBJ1-1; possible D gene TRBD1, 6 bases. This CDR3 spans 15 amino acids. Germline-derived CDR1 and CDR2 are LGHNA and YSLEER. V was cut by 1 base and J by 0 bases, with 9 bases left in between.

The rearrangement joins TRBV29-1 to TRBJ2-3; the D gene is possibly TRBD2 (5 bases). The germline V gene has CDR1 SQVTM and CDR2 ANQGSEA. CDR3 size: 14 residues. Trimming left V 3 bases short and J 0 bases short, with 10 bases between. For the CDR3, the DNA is TGCAGCGTTGATGTGTCGGGGAGCACAGATACGCAGTATTTT. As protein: CSVDVSGSTDTQYF.

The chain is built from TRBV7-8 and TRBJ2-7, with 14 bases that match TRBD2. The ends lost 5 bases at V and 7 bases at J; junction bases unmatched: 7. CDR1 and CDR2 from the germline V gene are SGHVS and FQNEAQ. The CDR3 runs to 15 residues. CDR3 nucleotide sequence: TGTGCCAGCAGCCCCACCGGGACTAGCGGGAGTGAGCAGTACTTC. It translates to CASSPTGTSGSEQYF.

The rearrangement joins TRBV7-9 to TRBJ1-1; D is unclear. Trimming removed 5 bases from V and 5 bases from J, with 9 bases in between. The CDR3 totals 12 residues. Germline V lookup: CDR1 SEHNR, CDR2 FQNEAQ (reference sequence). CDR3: CASSPGKTEAFF. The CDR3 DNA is TGTGCCAGCAGCCCCGGTAAGACTGAAGCTTTCTTT.

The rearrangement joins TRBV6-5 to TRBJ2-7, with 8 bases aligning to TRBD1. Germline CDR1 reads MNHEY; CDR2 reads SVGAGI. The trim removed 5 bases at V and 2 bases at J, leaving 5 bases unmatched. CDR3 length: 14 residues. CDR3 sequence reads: CASSTRTGPYEQYF. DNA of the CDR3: TGTGCCAGCAGTACCCGGACAGGGCCCTACGAGCAGTACTTC.

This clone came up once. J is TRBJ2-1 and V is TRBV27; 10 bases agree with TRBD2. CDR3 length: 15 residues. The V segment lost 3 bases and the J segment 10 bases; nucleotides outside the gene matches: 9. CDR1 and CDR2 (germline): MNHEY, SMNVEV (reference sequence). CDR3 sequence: CASSLRLAGVEEQFF. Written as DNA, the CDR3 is TGTGCCAGCAGTTTGCGGCTAGCGGGAGTAGAGGAGCAGTTCTTC.

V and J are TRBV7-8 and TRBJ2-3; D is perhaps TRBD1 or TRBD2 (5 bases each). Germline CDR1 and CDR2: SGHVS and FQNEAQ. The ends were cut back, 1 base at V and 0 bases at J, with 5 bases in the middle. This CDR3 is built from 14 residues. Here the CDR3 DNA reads TGTGCCAGCAGCTTAGGGGACAGCACAGATACGCAGTATTTT. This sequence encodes CASSLGDSTDTQYF.

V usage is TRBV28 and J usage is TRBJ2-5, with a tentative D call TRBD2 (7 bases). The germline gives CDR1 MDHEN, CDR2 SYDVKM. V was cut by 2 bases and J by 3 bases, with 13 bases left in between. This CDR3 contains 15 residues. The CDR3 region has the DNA TGTGCCAGCAGTTTAGGGGGGGGGCAGAAAGAGACCCAGTACTTC. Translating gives CASSLGGGQKETQYF. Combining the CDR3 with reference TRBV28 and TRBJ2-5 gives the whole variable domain DVKVTQSSRYLVKRTGEKVFLECVQDMDHENMFWYRQDPGLGLRLIYFSYDVKMKEKGDIPEGYSVSREKKERFSLILESASTNQTSMYLCASSLGGGQKETQYFGPGTRLLVL.

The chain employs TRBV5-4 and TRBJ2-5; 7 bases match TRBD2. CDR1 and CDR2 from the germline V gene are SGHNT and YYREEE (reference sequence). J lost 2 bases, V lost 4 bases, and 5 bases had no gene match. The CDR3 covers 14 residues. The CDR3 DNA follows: TGTGCCAGCAGCAAAACTAGCGTACAAGAGACCCAGTACTTC. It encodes CASSKTSVQETQYF. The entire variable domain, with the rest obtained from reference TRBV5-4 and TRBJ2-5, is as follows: ETGVTQSPTHLIKTRGQQVTLRCSSQSGHNTVSWYQQALGQGPQFIFQYYREEENGRGNFPPRFSGLQFPNYSSELNVNALELDDSALYLCASSKTSVQETQYFGPGTRLLVL.

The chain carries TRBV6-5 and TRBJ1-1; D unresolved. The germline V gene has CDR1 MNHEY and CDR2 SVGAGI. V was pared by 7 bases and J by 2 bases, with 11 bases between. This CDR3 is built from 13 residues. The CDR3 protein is CASKVEGNTEAFF. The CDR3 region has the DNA TGTGCCAGCAAAGTGGAGGGCAACACTGAAGCTTTCTTT.

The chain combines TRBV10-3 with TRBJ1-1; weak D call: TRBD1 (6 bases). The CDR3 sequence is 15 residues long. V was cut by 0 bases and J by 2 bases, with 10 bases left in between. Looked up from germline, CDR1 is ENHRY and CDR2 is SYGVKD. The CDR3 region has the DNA TGTGCCATCAGTGAGTCTCCAGGGGCAAACACTGAAGCTTTCTTT. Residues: CAISESPGANTEAFF.

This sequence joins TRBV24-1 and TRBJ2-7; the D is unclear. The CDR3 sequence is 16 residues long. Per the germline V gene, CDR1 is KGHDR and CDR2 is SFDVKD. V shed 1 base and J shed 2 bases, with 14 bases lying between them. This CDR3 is CATSDFWQLTTYEQYF. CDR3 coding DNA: TGTGCCACCAGTGATTTTTGGCAGTTGACGACCTACGAGCAGTACTTC.

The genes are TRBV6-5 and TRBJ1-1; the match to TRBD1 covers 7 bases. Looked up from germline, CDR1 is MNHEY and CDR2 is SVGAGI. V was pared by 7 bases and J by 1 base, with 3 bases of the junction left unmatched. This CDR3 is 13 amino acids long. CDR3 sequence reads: CASIRQGNTEAFF. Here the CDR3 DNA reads TGTGCCAGCATTCGACAGGGGAACACTGAAGCTTTCTTT.

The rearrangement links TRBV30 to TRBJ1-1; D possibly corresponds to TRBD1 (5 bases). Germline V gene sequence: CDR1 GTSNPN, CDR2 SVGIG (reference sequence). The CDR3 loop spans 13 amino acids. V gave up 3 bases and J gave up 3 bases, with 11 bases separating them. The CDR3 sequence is CAWSLQGYTEAFF. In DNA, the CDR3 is TGTGCCTGGAGCCTCCAGGGATACACTGAAGCTTTCTTT.